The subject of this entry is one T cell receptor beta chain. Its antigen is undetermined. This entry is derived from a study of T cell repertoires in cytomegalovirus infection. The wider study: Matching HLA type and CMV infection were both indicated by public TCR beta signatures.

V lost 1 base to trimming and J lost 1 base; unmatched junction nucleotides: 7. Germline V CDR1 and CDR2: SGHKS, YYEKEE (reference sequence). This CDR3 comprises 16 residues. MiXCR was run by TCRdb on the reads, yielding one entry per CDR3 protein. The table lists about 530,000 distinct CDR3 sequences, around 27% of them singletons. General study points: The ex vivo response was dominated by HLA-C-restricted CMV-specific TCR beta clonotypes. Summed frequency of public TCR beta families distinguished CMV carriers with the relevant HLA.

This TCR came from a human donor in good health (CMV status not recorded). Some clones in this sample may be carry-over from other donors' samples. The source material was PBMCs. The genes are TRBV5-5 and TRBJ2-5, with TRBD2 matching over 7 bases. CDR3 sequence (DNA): TGTGCCAGCAGCTTGTGGCTAGCGGAGAGCCAAGAGACCCAGTACTTC. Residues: CASSLWLAESQETQYF. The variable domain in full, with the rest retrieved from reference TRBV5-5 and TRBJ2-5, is DAGVTQSPTHLIKTRGQQVTLRCSPISGHKSVSWYQQVLGQGPQFIFQYYEKEERGRGNFPDRFSARQFPNYSSELNVNALLLGDSALYLCASSLWLAESQETQYFGPGTRLLVL.